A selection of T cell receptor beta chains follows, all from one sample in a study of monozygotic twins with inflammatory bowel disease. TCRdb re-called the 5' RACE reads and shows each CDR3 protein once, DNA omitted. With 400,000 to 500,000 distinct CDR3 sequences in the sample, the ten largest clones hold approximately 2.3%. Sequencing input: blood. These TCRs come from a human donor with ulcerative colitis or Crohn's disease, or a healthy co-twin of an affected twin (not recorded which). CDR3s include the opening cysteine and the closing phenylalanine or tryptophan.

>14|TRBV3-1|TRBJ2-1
CASSQVVVAGELFF
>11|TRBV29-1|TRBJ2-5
CSVGGSETQYF
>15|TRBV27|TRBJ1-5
CASSFVGNSNQPQHF
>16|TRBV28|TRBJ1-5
CASSKTGGGGNQPQHF
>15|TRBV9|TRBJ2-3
CASSSGLAGTDTQYF
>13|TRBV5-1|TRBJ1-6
CASSSGLHSPLHF
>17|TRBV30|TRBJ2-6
CAWSPPGRSSGANVLTF
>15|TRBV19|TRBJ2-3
CASSIHEAGRDTQYF
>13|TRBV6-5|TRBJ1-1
CASRGTENTEAFF
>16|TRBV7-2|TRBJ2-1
CASSFTTSVTYNEQFF
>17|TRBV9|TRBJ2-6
CASSVAGAGLGANVLTF
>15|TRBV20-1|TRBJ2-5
CSANIPGGRTETQYF
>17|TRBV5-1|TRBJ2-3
CASSFEVGGRGGDTQYF
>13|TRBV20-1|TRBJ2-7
CSARDRASLEQYF
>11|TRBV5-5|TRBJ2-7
CASSSYTEQYF
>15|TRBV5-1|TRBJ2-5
CASIPGVRGQETQYF
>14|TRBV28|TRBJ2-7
CATLTKTGQYEQYF
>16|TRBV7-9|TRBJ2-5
CASSPSSRLNQETQYF
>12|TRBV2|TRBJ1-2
CASSGRPYGYTF
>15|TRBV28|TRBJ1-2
CASSSLGPSLYGYTF
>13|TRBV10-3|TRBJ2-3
CAIMTTGTDTQYF
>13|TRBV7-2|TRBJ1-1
CASSLDTYTEAFF
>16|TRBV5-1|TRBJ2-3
CASSPRTGPSTDTQYF
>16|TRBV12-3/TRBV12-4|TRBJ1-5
CASSLEGALGNQPQHF
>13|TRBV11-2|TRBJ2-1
CASSWDFYNEQFF
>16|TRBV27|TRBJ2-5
CASSLFSGGALETQYF
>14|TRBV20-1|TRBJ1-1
CSARRDRAATEAFF
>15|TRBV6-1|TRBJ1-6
CASRPPGSYNSPLHF
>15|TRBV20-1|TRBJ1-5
CSAPLKTGGNQPQHF
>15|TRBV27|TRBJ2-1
CASRRSGPSGNEQFF